The next 32 T cell receptor beta chains were all read from a single sample in a study of cytomegalovirus exposure and HLA in healthy donors. 13 Jbeta primers and 60 Vbeta primers were used for the PCR. Using immunoSEQ multiplex PCR, the repertoire was profiled, and TCRdb retains in-frame clones only, with some absent. The data show 75,000 to 90,000 clones, under 80% seen once. Material: PBMCs. Receptors were obtained from a man aged 55 to 70 in good health and CMV-seronegative.

The chain combines TRBV6-5 with TRBJ2-5, with D unclear. The germline V gene encodes CDR1 MNHEY and CDR2 SVGAGI. This CDR3 has 13 amino acids. Trimming removed 2 bases from V and 0 bases from J, with 4 bases in between. The CDR3 here is CASSYPNQETQYF. The CDR3 DNA reads TGTGCCAGCAGTTACCCCAACCAAGAGACCCAGTACTTC.

The J gene is TRBJ2-5, the V gene TRBV7-9; 8 bases match TRBD1. Germline CDR1 reads SEHNR; CDR2 reads FQNEAQ (reference sequence). The CDR3 length is 16 residues. The V and J ends lost 5 bases and 3 bases, in that order; junction bases with no gene match: 11. The CDR3 DNA sequence: TGTGCCAGCAGCCCGCCGCCAGGGGGCTGGAAAGAGACCCAGTACTTC. Amino acids: CASSPPPGGWKETQYF.

The chain has TRBV5-5 and TRBJ1-1; tentatively, D is TRBD1 (6 bases). Trimming removed 0 bases at V and 5 bases at J, with 14 bases between. This CDR3 region has 15 residues. Germline loops: CDR1 SGHKS, CDR2 YYEKEE (reference sequence). The CDR3 region is CASSLEGGARTEAFF. The CDR3 region has the DNA TGTGCCAGCAGCTTGGAGGGGGGGGCGAGGACTGAAGCTTTCTTT.

The chain carries TRBV5-1 and TRBJ1-2; 9 bases fit TRBD1. With 3 bases clipped from V and 6 bases from J, the junction kept 3 bases outside the gene matches. The CDR3 totals 13 residues. Germline CDR1 reads SGHRS; CDR2 reads YFSETQ. CDR3 in DNA: TGCGCCAGCAGCTCCACAGGGGGCAATGGCTACACCTTC. As protein: CASSSTGGNGYTF. Supplemented by reference TRBV5-1 and TRBJ1-2, the full variable domain reads KAGVTQTPRYLIKTRGQQVTLSCSPISGHRSVSWYQQTPGQGLQFLFEYFSETQRNKGNFPGRFSGRQFSNSRSEMNVSTLELGDSALYLCASSSTGGNGYTFGSGTRLTVV.

This chain joins TRBV5-1 and TRBJ2-6, with 13 bases matching TRBD2. The ends lost 1 base at V and 1 base at J; junction bases unmatched: 5. Germline V gene sequence: CDR1 SGHRS, CDR2 YFSETQ. The CDR3 extends over 19 amino acids. CDR3 protein: CASSLMTSGGSSGANVLTF. The CDR3 region has the DNA TGCGCCAGCAGCTTGATGACTAGCGGGGGGTCATCTGGGGCCAACGTCCTGACTTTC.

This chain connects TRBV30 to TRBJ2-1, with TRBD1 matching over 8 bases. The CDR3 consists of 13 residues. V was clipped by 4 bases and J by 8 bases; unmatched bases: 7. Germline V gene sequence: CDR1 GTSNPN, CDR2 SVGIG (reference sequence). The chain's CDR3 is CAWTRTGNYEQFF. The CDR3 DNA sequence: TGTGCCTGGACCCGGACAGGGAACTATGAGCAGTTCTTC.

V and J are TRBV29-1 and TRBJ1-2, with TRBD1 matching over 8 bases. Germline values: CDR1 SQVTM, CDR2 ANQGSEA. The ends lost 7 bases at V and 2 bases at J; junction bases unmatched: 9. The CDR3 is 14 residues long. This CDR3 reads CSAGGQGYNYGYTF. The DNA for the CDR3 is TGCAGCGCCGGAGGACAGGGCTACAACTATGGCTACACCTTC.

V is TRBV29-1 and J is TRBJ2-3, with 9 nucleotides matching TRBD2. From germline, CDR1 is SQVTM and CDR2 ANQGSEA. Losses at the gene ends were 7 bases for V and 5 bases for J; bases not matched to a gene: 4. This CDR3 is built from 12 residues. In DNA, the CDR3 is TGCAGCGGAAGGCGGGGGGGAGATACGCAGTATTTT. Protein sequence: CSGRRGGDTQYF.

This chain uses TRBV5-1 with TRBJ2-1; D uncertain. V lost 0 bases and J lost 3, with 4 bases in between. This CDR3 is built from 13 residues. The germline gives CDR1 SGHRS, CDR2 YFSETQ. The chain's CDR3 is CASSLALYNEQFF. The CDR3 nucleotides read TGCGCCAGCAGCTTGGCTCTCTACAATGAGCAGTTCTTC.

This chain links TRBV5-1 with TRBJ2-1, with 7 nucleotides matching TRBD2. From germline, CDR1 is SGHRS and CDR2 YFSETQ. The CDR3 is 14 amino acids. V lost 1 base, J lost 6 bases, and 4 bases stayed unmatched. The CDR3 sequence: CASSLLGGSNEQFF. Written as DNA, the CDR3 is TGCGCCAGCAGCTTGCTGGGGGGGTCCAATGAGCAGTTCTTC.

The chain carries TRBV29-1 and TRBJ1-1; D unresolved. This CDR3 is 13 amino acids long. Germline V gives CDR1 SQVTM, CDR2 ANQGSEA. The CDR3 spells CRPEEVGDTEAFF. The CDR3 nucleotides read TGCCGCCCGGAGGAGGTCGGGGACACTGAAGCTTTCTTT.

Only a few counts were recorded for this clone. The V call is TRBV4-1, the J call TRBJ2-2; 8 bases are shared with TRBD2. Trimming at V came to 4 bases and at J to 4 bases, leaving 8 bases not matched to a gene. CDR1 is MGHRA and CDR2 is YSYEKL in the germline V gene. The CDR3 consists of 16 residues. The CDR3 nucleotides are TGCGCCAGCAGCCCACCGGGGGGGGGCAGCACCGGGGAGCTGTTTTTT. Its protein is CASSPPGGGSTGELFF.

This clone showed up just once. This rearrangement joins TRBV2 to TRBJ2-1, with TRBD2 matching over 7 bases. Germline values: CDR1 SNHLY, CDR2 FYNNEI. Trimming took 6 bases from V and 0 from J; bases not matched to a gene: 8. The CDR3 contains 16 residues. The CDR3 sequence is CASRPGLSSSYNEQFF. The CDR3 region has the DNA TGTGCCAGCAGGCCGGGACTATCGAGCTCCTACAATGAGCAGTTCTTC.

In this sample, this clone turned up a few times. The chain has TRBV30 and TRBJ2-3, with 7 bases that match TRBD2. This CDR3 region has 13 residues. The germline V gene encodes CDR1 GTSNPN and CDR2 SVGIG (reference sequence). Losses at the gene ends were 4 bases for V and 3 bases for J; bases not matched to a gene: 4. The CDR3 DNA reads TGTGCCTGGAAACGGGGGGTGACAGATACGCAGTATTTT. It encodes CAWKRGVTDTQYF.

J is TRBJ1-1 and V is TRBV11-2; TRBD1 is a possible D gene (5 bases). This CDR3 is built from 14 residues. Trimming took 5 bases from V and 4 from J, leaving 14 bases between them. Germline V gene sequence: CDR1 SGHAT, CDR2 FQNNGV. The CDR3 is CASSPGRDRTEAFF. The CDR3 DNA sequence: TGTGCCAGCAGCCCAGGGCGGGATCGCACTGAAGCTTTCTTT. Together with reference TRBV11-2 and TRBJ1-1, the CDR3 gives the full variable domain: EAGVAQSPRYKIIEKRQSVAFWCNPISGHATLYWYQQILGQGPKLLIQFQNNGVVDDSQLPKDRFSAERLKGVDSTLKIQPAKLEDSAVYLCASSPGRDRTEAFFGQGTRLTVV.

The chain uses TRBV14 and TRBJ1-2, with 10 positions matching TRBD1. Unmatched junction bases numbered 9, after V lost 4 bases and J lost 4 bases. CDR1 is SGHDN and CDR2 is FVKESK in the germline V gene. The CDR3 spans 16 residues. CDR3 sequence reads: CASSLYPGTGVYGYTF. The CDR3 DNA follows: TGTGCCAGCAGCCTTTATCCCGGGACAGGGGTCTATGGCTACACCTTC.

This clone showed up many times. The rearrangement joins TRBV4-1 to TRBJ2-7; unclear D gene. The germline CDR1 and CDR2 sequences are MGHRA and YSYEKL. Trimming removed 0 bases from V and 5 bases from J, with 2 bases in between. The CDR3 spans 11 residues. CDR3 sequence: CASSQDNEQYF. The CDR3 coding sequence is TGCGCCAGCAGCCAAGACAACGAGCAGTACTTC.

The V and J genes are TRBV4-1 and TRBJ2-5; possible D gene TRBD1, 6 bases. The J call may be faulty, since TRBJ2-7 better matches the DNA end. Germline V gene lookup returns CDR1 MGHRA and CDR2 YSYEKL. The CDR3 sequence is 17 residues long. The CDR3 sequence: CASSQDSQGIPPYEQYF. The CDR3, as DNA: TGCGCCAGCAGCCAAGACTCCCAGGGGATTCCCCCCTACGAGCAGTACTTC.

This chain links TRBV7-8 with TRBJ2-2, with 12 bases fitting TRBD2. The V segment lost 5 bases and the J segment 1 base; nucleotides outside the gene matches: 5. CDR3 size: 17 residues. Germline V gives CDR1 SGHVS, CDR2 FQNEAQ. The CDR3 nucleotides read TGTGCCAGCAGCCTAACTAGCGGGGGGCAGAACACCGGGGAGCTGTTTTTT. Encoded protein: CASSLTSGGQNTGELFF.

The chain is built from TRBV25-1 and TRBJ2-5, with D perhaps TRBD1 (6 bases). CDR3 size: 15 residues. In germline, CDR1 is MGHDK, CDR2 SYGVNS. V gave up 4 bases and J gave up 4 bases, with 16 bases separating them. CDR3 sequence (DNA): TGTGCCAGCAGTGTCCAACGGGCAGGGGCAGAGACCCAGTACTTC. This gives the protein CASSVQRAGAETQYF. The variable domain in full, completed from reference TRBV25-1 and TRBJ2-5, reads EADIYQTPRYLVIGTGKKITLECSQTMGHDKMYWYQQDPGMELHLIHYSYGVNSTEKGDLSSESTVSRIRTEHFPLTLESARPSHTSQYLCASSVQRAGAETQYFGPGTRLLVL.

The chain has TRBV7-9 and TRBJ2-3; 9 bases map to TRBD2. The CDR3 spans 16 residues. Germline CDR1 SEHNR, CDR2 FQNEAQ (reference sequence). With V trimmed by 5 bases and J by 1 base, 7 bases remained unmatched. In nucleotides, the CDR3 is TGTGCCAGCAGCCGTGTCGCTAGCGGGGGCACAGATACGCAGTATTTT. Translating it yields CASSRVASGGTDTQYF.

The chain joins TRBV19 to TRBJ2-1; 7 nucleotides match TRBD2. Germline loops: CDR1 LNHDA, CDR2 SQIVND (reference sequence). Trimming removed 4 bases from V and 10 bases from J; junction bases left unmatched: 4. The CDR3 length is 12 residues. The CDR3 coding sequence is TGTGCCAGTAGTAGGGTGGGAGGGGAGCAGTTCTTC. Translating gives CASSRVGGEQFF.

The rearrangement joins TRBV2 to TRBJ1-1; maybe TRBD1 (6 bases). The CDR3 is made up of 14 amino acids. V was pared by 0 bases and J by 8 bases, with 13 bases between. The germline V gene encodes CDR1 SNHLY and CDR2 FYNNEI. The CDR3 here is CASSEAPGGPEAFF. The CDR3 DNA reads TGTGCCAGCAGTGAAGCCCCCGGGGGGCCGGAAGCTTTCTTT.

This clone was picked up a small number of times. The chain uses TRBV7-9 and TRBJ1-1, with D hard to call. V shed 1 base and J shed 7 bases, with 13 bases lying between them. The CDR3 sequence is 14 residues long. CDR1 is SEHNR and CDR2 is FQNEAQ in the germline V gene (reference sequence). CDR3 region: CASSLEGGSFEAFF. The CDR3 DNA reads as TGTGCCAGCAGCTTAGAGGGCGGGAGTTTTGAAGCTTTCTTT.

V is TRBV7-2 and J is TRBJ1-2; 8 nucleotides line up with TRBD1. Germline CDR1 reads SGHTA; CDR2 reads FQGNSA. V shed 6 bases and J 3 bases; nucleotides not matched to a gene: 6. CDR3 size: 14 residues. The CDR3 DNA follows: TGTGCCAGCAGGAACAGGGGGGGTTACTATGGCTACACCTTC. Its translation: CASRNRGGYYGYTF. Filled out from reference TRBV7-2 and TRBJ1-2, the complete variable domain reads GAGVSQSPSNKVTEKGKDVELRCDPISGHTALYWYRQSLGQGLEFLIYFQGNSAPDKSGLPSDRFSAERTGGSVSTLTIQRTQQEDSAVYLCASRNRGGYYGYTFGSGTRLTVV.

The chain employs TRBV5-1 and TRBJ1-6; D call uncertain. The CDR3 spans 12 residues. CDR1 is SGHRS, CDR2 YFSETQ, per germline. The V end was cut by 4 bases, the J end by 7 bases, with 6 bases between. The CDR3 DNA follows: TGCGCCAGCAGCCTCGAGAATTCACCCCTCCACTTT. Translated, it gives CASSLENSPLHF.

J is TRBJ1-5 and V is TRBV6-5, with 11 bases that match TRBD1. CDR1 MNHEY and CDR2 SVGAGI come from the germline V gene. The CDR3 is 14 amino acids. V was pared by 6 bases and J by 6 bases, with 4 bases of the junction left unmatched. The CDR3 is CASRGQGDIQPQHF. The CDR3 coding sequence is TGTGCCAGCAGGGGACAGGGGGATATTCAGCCCCAGCATTTT.

This chain links TRBV6-5 with TRBJ2-3; 11 nucleotides match TRBD2. Looked up from germline, CDR1 is MNHEY and CDR2 is SVGAGI. Trimming cost V 3 bases and J 14 bases; bases outside gene matches: 7. This CDR3 has 13 amino acids. The CDR3 nucleotides are TGTGCCAGCAGTTATACTAGCGGGGGTGCATCGTATTTT. As protein: CASSYTSGGASYF.

This clone was seen a handful of times. The chain links TRBV6-1 to TRBJ1-1; a weak D match, TRBD1 (6 bases). The CDR3 consists of 15 residues. Germline CDR1 is MNHNS and CDR2 is SASEGT. V was pared by 8 bases and J by 0 bases, with 16 bases between. In DNA, the CDR3 is TGTGCCAGCTTTGTATGGGGGGGCATGAACACTGAAGCTTTCTTT. Translating it yields CASFVWGGMNTEAFF.

The chain has TRBV6-5 and TRBJ1-1; D unclear. CDR3 length: 13 residues. Trimming cost V 2 bases and J 4 bases, with 8 bases left between them. Germline CDR1 MNHEY, CDR2 SVGAGI. CDR3 DNA sequence: TGTGCCAGCAGTTACACGGGTTCCACTGAAGCTTTCTTT. Its protein product is CASSYTGSTEAFF.

The rearrangement joins TRBV4-1 to TRBJ2-5, with a weak D call TRBD2 (6 bases). Trimming stripped 1 base from V and 4 bases from J, with 7 bases between. Germline V gene data show CDR1 as MGHRA and CDR2 as YSYEKL. This CDR3 region has 13 residues. The CDR3 bases are TGCGCCAGCAGCCAAGTGGGGGGAGAGACCCAGTACTTC. This codes for CASSQVGGETQYF.

The chain uses TRBV30 and TRBJ2-1; 9 nucleotides match TRBD2. In germline, CDR1 is GTSNPN, CDR2 SVGIG (reference sequence). The CDR3 contains 14 residues. J lost 4 bases, V lost 7 bases, and 8 bases had no gene match. As DNA, the CDR3 is TGTGCCTCCCCTCGGCGGGGGGGTTACAATGAGCAGTTCTTC. Protein sequence: CASPRRGGYNEQFF.